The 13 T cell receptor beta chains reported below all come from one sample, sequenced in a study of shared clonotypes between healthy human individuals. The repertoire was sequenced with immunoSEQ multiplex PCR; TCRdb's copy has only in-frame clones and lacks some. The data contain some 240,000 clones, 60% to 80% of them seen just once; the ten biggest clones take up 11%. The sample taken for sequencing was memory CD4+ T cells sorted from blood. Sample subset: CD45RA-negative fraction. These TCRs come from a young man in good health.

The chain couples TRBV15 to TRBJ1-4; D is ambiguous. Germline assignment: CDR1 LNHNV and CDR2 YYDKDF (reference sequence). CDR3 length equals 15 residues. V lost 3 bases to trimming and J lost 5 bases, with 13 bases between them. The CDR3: CATSSGSRENEKLFF. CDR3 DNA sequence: TGTGCCACCAGCAGCGGGTCGAGGGAGAATGAAAAACTGTTTTTT.

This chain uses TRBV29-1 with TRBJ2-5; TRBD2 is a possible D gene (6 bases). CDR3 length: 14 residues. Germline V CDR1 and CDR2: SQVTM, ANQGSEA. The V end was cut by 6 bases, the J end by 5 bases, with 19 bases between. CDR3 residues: CSVPGEGVMETQYF. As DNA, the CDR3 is TGCAGCGTGCCGGGGGAAGGGGTAATGGAGACCCAGTACTTC.

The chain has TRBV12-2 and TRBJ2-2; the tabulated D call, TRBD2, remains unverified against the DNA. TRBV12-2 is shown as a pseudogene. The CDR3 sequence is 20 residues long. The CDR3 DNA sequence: TGTGCAAGTCGCTTATCTCCGGGACTAGCGGGAGCCAAGAACACCGGGGAGCTGTTTTTT. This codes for CASRLSPGLAGAKNTGELFF.

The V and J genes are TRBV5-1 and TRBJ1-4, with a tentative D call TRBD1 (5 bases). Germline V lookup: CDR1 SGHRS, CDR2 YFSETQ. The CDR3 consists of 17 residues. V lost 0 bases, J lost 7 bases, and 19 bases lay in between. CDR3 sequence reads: CASSLVLLGGAAEKLFF. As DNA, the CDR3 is TGCGCCAGCAGCTTGGTTTTATTGGGAGGGGCCGCTGAAAAACTGTTTTTT.

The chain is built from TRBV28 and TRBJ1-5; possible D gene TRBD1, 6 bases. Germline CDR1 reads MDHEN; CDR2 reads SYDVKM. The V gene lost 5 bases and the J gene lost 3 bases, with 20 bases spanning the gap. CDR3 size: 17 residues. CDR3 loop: CASSIGGGHLNNQPQHF. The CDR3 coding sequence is TGTGCCAGCAGTATAGGGGGGGGACATCTTAACAATCAGCCCCAGCATTTT.

The CDR3 bases are TGCAGCGTCGGGGAGGGACACAACTACGAGCAGTACTTC. This codes for CSVGEGHNYEQYF. This chain connects TRBV29-1 to TRBJ2-7; maybe TRBD2 (7 bases). V lost 6 bases, J lost 3 bases, and 15 bases lay in between. This CDR3 has 13 residues. Germline lookup yields CDR1 SQVTM and CDR2 ANQGSEA.

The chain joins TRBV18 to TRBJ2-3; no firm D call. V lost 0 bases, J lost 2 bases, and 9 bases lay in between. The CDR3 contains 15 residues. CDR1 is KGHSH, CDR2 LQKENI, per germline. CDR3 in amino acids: CASSPPGFSTDTQYF. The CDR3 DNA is TGTGCCAGCTCACCACCAGGTTTTTCCACAGATACGCAGTATTTT.

CDR3 sequence: CASTMGLAGPSEQYF. The CDR3 region has the DNA TGTGCCAGTACCATGGGCCTAGCGGGGCCCTCCGAGCAGTACTTC. The chain has TRBV19 and TRBJ2-7; 9 nucleotides agree with TRBD2. CDR3 length equals 15 residues. Germline V CDR1 and CDR2: LNHDA, SQIVND (reference sequence). Germline trimming cut 7 bases from V and 6 bases from J; bases unmatched to any gene: 13.

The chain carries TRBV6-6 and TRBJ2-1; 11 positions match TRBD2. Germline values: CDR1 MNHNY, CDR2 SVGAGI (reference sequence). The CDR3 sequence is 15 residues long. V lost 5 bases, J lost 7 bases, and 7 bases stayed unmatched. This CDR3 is CASSRTSGPLNEQFF. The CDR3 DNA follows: TGTGCCAGCAGTCGGACTAGCGGGCCTCTAAATGAGCAGTTCTTC.

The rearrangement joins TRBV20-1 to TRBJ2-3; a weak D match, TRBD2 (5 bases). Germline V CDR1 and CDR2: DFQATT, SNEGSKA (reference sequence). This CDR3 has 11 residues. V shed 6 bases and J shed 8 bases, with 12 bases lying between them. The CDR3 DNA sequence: TGCAGTGCCGAGGTCGGAGGTACGCAGTATTTT. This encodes CSAEVGGTQYF.

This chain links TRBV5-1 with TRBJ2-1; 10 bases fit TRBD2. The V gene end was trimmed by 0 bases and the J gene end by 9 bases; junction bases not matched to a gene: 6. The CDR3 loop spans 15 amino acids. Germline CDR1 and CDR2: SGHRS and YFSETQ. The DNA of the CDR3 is TGCGCCAGCAGCTTGGTTGGGCTAGCGGGGGCTGAGCAGTTCTTC. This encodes CASSLVGLAGAEQFF.

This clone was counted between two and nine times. DNA of the CDR3: TGCGCCAGCAGCTCGACCGGGCCGGAGCAGTTCTTC. The encoded protein is CASSSTGPEQFF. The rearrangement joins TRBV5-1 to TRBJ2-1; D gene unclear. Trimming took 3 bases from V and 10 from J, leaving 11 bases between them. Germline CDR1 SGHRS, CDR2 YFSETQ. The CDR3 runs to 12 residues.

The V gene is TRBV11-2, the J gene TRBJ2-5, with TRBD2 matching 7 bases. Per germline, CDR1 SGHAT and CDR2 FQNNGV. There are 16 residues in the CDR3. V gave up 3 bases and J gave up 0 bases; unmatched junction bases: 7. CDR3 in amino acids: CASSFLPAGHQETQYF. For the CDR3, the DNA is TGTGCCAGCAGCTTTTTGCCAGCGGGACACCAAGAGACCCAGTACTTC.